The clone carrying this T cell receptor beta chain was picked up many times. The read terminates 3 residues before the CDR3 end, so the remaining end is supplied by the germline J gene. This record comes from a study of T cell clonality in common variable immunodeficiency. The repertoire was sequenced with immunoSEQ multiplex PCR; TCRdb's copy has only in-frame clones and lacks some. The record shows 50,000 to 60,000 clones for this sample, with no singletons present. Trimming left V 0 bases short and J 5 bases short, with 11 bases between. This CDR3 comprises 14 residues. Germline CDR1 reads SGHRS; CDR2 reads YFSETQ.

This TCR came from a person aged 18 to 70 in good health. The sample was peripheral blood mononuclear cells. This chain connects TRBV5-1 to TRBJ2-5; possible D gene TRBD2, 5 bases. CDR3 sequence: CASSLGSDYETQYF. CDR3 DNA (partial): TGCGCCAGCAGCTTGGGATCCGACTATGAGACC.